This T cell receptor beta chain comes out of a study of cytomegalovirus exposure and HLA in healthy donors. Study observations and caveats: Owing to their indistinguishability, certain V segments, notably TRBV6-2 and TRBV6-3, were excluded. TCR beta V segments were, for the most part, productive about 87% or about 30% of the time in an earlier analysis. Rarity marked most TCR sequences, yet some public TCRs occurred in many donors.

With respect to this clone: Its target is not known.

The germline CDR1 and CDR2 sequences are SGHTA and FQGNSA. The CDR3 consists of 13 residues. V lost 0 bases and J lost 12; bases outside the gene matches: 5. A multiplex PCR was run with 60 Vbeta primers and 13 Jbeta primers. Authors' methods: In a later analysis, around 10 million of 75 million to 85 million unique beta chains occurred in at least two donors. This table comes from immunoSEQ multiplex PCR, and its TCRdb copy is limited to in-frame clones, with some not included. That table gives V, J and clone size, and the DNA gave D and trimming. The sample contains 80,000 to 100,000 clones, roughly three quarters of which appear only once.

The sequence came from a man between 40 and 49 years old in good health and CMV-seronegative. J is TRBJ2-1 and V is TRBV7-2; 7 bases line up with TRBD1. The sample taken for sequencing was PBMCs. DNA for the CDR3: TGTGCCAGCAGCTTAGCGGATTACAGGGGGCAGTTCTTC. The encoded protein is CASSLADYRGQFF.